Listed here are 9 T cell receptor beta chains from one sample, sequenced in a study of identical twins. MiXCR, run by TCRdb on the 5' RACE reads, gives a single entry per CDR3 protein. The repertoire has about 260,000 distinct CDR3 sequences, about 7% of them found once; the top ten carry approximately 3.6%. The same data also went into a second study, on yellow fever vaccine responses in identical twins.

Sequences were obtained from memory (CD45RO+) T cells sorted from blood. The receptors derive from a woman aged 18-35 years in good health.

This clonotype was seen only a few times. The V call is TRBV27, the J call TRBJ1-5; D might be TRBD1 (5 bases). Trimming cost V 0 bases and J 5 bases, with 11 bases left between them. The CDR3 runs 15 residues. Germline-derived CDR1 and CDR2 are MNHEY and SMNVEV (reference sequence). The chain's CDR3 is CASSLSFAGYQPQHF. The CDR3 DNA is TGTGCCAGCAGTTTATCGTTCGCAGGGTATCAGCCCCAGCATTTT.

This clonotype appeared many times. The chain carries TRBV2 and TRBJ2-2; 7 bases line up with TRBD1. Per germline, CDR1 SNHLY and CDR2 FYNNEI. V lost 8 bases, J lost 0 bases, and 3 bases stayed unmatched. The CDR3 sequence is 14 residues long. Here the CDR3 DNA reads TGTGCCAGCCGCGGACAGGCGAACACCGGGGAGCTGTTTTTT. Its protein is CASRGQANTGELFF.

This clonotype appeared many times. This chain joins TRBV3-1 and TRBJ2-2; D is undetermined. In germline, CDR1 is LGHDT, CDR2 YNNKEL (reference sequence). Trimming shortened V by 4 bases and J by 2 bases, and 11 bases separated the two germline ends. The CDR3 contains 15 residues. The CDR3 DNA reads TGTGCCAGCAGCCCTCCGACTGGAAACACCGGGGAGCTGTTTTTT. It codes for CASSPPTGNTGELFF.

The chain uses TRBV4-2 and TRBJ1-2, with TRBD1 identical over 7 bases. The V segment lost 4 bases and the J segment 1 base; nucleotides outside the gene matches: 15. Germline CDR1 reads LGHNA; CDR2 reads YNFKEQ. The CDR3 covers 18 residues. CDR3 nucleotide sequence: TGTGCCAGCAGCCCGACCCAAAAAAGGGACAGAATTAACTATGGCTACACCTTC. This translates into CASSPTQKRDRINYGYTF.

This clonotype has a handful of counts. This chain joins TRBV10-3 and TRBJ2-7; 10 positions match TRBD2. The CDR3 is 14 amino acids. Germline V CDR1 and CDR2: ENHRY, SYGVKD. The J segment lost 2 bases and the V segment lost 6 bases, leaving 4 bases of the junction unmatched. The CDR3: CAIREREGPYEQYF. CDR3 bases: TGTGCCATCAGAGAGCGGGAGGGCCCCTACGAGCAGTACTTC.

This clonotype was observed a few times. CDR3 protein: CASSSKWGAGSSYNEQFF. The CDR3 nucleotides are TGTGCCAGCAGCTCAAAGTGGGGCGCGGGAAGCTCCTACAATGAGCAGTTCTTC. This chain joins TRBV7-8 and TRBJ2-1; D might be TRBD2 (6 bases). Trimming left V 4 bases short and J 0 bases short, with 19 bases between. The CDR3 runs 18 residues. CDR1 and CDR2 from the germline V gene are SGHVS and FQNEAQ. The variable domain in full, completed from reference TRBV7-8 and TRBJ2-1, reads GAGVSQSPRYKVAKRGQDVALRCDPISGHVSLFWYQQALGQGPEFLTYFQNEAQLDKSGLPSDRFFAERPEGSVSTLKIQRTQQEDSAVYLCASSSKWGAGSSYNEQFFGPGTRLTVL.

The sample holds a few counts of this clonotype. This chain uses TRBV20-1 with TRBJ2-1; 9 bases fit TRBD2. CDR1 and CDR2 from the germline V gene are DFQATT and SNEGSKA (reference sequence). The CDR3 runs to 15 residues. Trimming took 6 bases from V and 5 from J; bases not matched to a gene: 11. Here the CDR3 reads CSATPLAGVHNEQFF. In nucleotides, the CDR3 is TGCAGTGCCACCCCTTTAGCGGGAGTCCACAATGAGCAGTTCTTC.

This clonotype was picked up a small number of times. This rearrangement joins TRBV14 to TRBJ2-1; 8 bases map to TRBD1. The CDR3 sequence is 14 residues long. After removal of 5 bases from V and 4 bases from J, the junction contained 4 bases not matched to a gene. The germline V gene encodes CDR1 SGHDN and CDR2 FVKESK. CDR3 in amino acids: CASSNYRGYNEQFF. In DNA form, the CDR3 reads TGTGCCAGCAGCAACTACAGGGGGTACAATGAGCAGTTCTTC.

This chain links TRBV7-9 with TRBJ2-7, with D possibly TRBD2 on 5 matching bases. The CDR3 loop spans 14 amino acids. V lost 1 base to trimming and J lost 5 bases, with 12 bases between them. Germline V gene sequence: CDR1 SEHNR, CDR2 FQNEAQ (reference sequence). The CDR3 sequence: CASSLVAGMNEQYF. CDR3 DNA: TGTGCCAGCAGCTTAGTGGCCGGGATGAACGAGCAGTACTTC.